This T cell receptor beta chain was recorded in a study of T cells in Graves' hyperthyroidism and ophthalmopathy. What was amplified from RNA transcripts were TCR beta CDR3 regions. First-round RT-PCR with HTBI primers amplified the TCR CDR3 region. Via MiXCR, TCRdb re-called the multiplex PCR reads, giving one row per CDR3 protein. The sample shows a few hundred thousand distinct CDR3 sequences, 15% to 20% of them seen only once. Germline CDR1 reads MRHNA; CDR2 reads SNTAGT. This CDR3 has 14 amino acids. The V segment lost 3 bases and the J segment 4 bases; nucleotides outside the gene matches: 1. This clonotype was seen at least ten times. Stability of Graves' hyperthyroidism was defined as absent ophthalmopathy progression within 18 months.

The source is a young woman with Graves' hyperthyroidism. The rearrangement joins TRBV6-4 to TRBJ2-2, with 8 bases lining up with TRBD2. The specimen sequenced was blood. The chain's CDR3 is CASSERGATGELFF. In DNA form, the CDR3 reads TGTGCCAGCAGTGAGCGGGGGGCCACCGGGGAGCTGTTTTTT.